This TCR beta chain originates from a study of blood T cell repertoires in COVID-19. Repertoires were generated with immunoSEQ multiplex PCR, while TCRdb's copy carries only in-frame clones and drops some. The table lists just over 300,000 clones, 89% of them singletons, with approximately 8.8% in the top ten. This CDR3 has 16 amino acids. Per the germline V gene, CDR1 is MDHEN and CDR2 is SYDVKM. V shed 3 bases and J 1 base; nucleotides not matched to a gene: 5. Donors in Cohort 3 counted as recovered after two negative PCRs, clearance, or symptom resolution. Source material: PBMCs or T cells enriched from blood (not recorded which). The chain uses TRBV28 and TRBJ1-4, with 7 bases fitting TRBD1. The clonotype comes from a woman aged 40 to 55 who had recovered from COVID-19. CDR3 sequence: CASSLTGKGTNEKLFF. CDR3 DNA: TGTGCCAGCAGTTTGACAGGGAAGGGAACTAATGAAAAACTGTTTTTT. Together with reference TRBV28 and TRBJ1-4, the CDR3 gives the full variable domain: DVKVTQSSRYLVKRTGEKVFLECVQDMDHENMFWYRQDPGLGLRLIYFSYDVKMKEKGDIPEGYSVSREKKERFSLILESASTNQTSMYLCASSLTGKGTNEKLFFGSGTQLSVL.